The 26 T cell receptor beta chains presented below share a single source sample, sequenced in a study of OX40 agonist ivuxolimab in advanced cancers. The data were produced by immunoSEQ multiplex PCR, yet TCRdb's version contains in-frame clones alone and is incomplete. The profile shows 50,000 to 75,000 clones, 84% of them singletons. This material consisted of CD4+ or CD8+ T cells sorted from blood, taken in a trial of the OX40 agonist ivuxolimab. These receptors originate from an adult with an advanced solid tumor such as melanoma, head and neck, liver or kidney cancer.

This chain links TRBV30 with TRBJ1-5; D unclear. The V gene's germline CDR1 is GTSNPN and CDR2 SVGIG (reference sequence). This CDR3 contains 14 residues. The V gene lost 0 bases and the J gene lost 0 bases, with 6 bases spanning the gap. The CDR3 spells CAWSVGNSNQPQHF. The CDR3 coding sequence is TGTGCCTGGAGTGTAGGGAATAGCAATCAGCCCCAGCATTTT.

V and J are TRBV7-6 and TRBJ2-1; 11 bases line up with TRBD2. This CDR3 region has 18 residues. Germline assignment: CDR1 SGHVS and CDR2 FNYEAQ. Losses at the gene ends were 5 bases for V and 5 bases for J; bases not matched to a gene: 14. The CDR3 region has the DNA TGTGCCAGCAGCGTCTCCGGCCTAACTAGCGGGAGAAACAATGAGCAGTTCTTC. Its translation: CASSVSGLTSGRNNEQFF.

The rearrangement uses TRBV11-2 and TRBJ2-7; D unclear. This CDR3 has 13 residues. V was shortened by 7 bases and J by 0 bases, with 10 bases between the two germline ends. Germline values: CDR1 SGHAT, CDR2 FQNNGV. The CDR3 region is CASKSTDSYEQYF. In DNA form, the CDR3 reads TGTGCCAGCAAATCGACTGACTCCTACGAGCAGTACTTC.

This rearrangement joins TRBV7-3 to TRBJ2-2; TRBD1 aligns across 10 bases. The CDR3 is made up of 16 amino acids. Germline V gene sequence: CDR1 SGHTA, CDR2 FQGTGA. Trimming removed 1 base from V and 5 bases from J; junction bases left unmatched: 4. CDR3 in amino acids: CASSLRGTGVTGELFF. CDR3 DNA sequence: TGTGCCAGCAGCTTAAGAGGGACAGGGGTGACCGGGGAGCTGTTTTTT. Based on the CDR3 plus reference TRBV7-3 and TRBJ2-2, the full variable domain is GAGVSQTPSNKVTEKGKYVELRCDPISGHTALYWYRQSLGQGPEFLIYFQGTGAADDSGLPNDRFFAVRPEGSVSTLKIQRTERGDSAVYLCASSLRGTGVTGELFFGEGSRLTVL.

The V gene is TRBV28, the J gene TRBJ1-5, with 11 positions matching TRBD1. There are 16 residues in the CDR3. J gave up 7 bases and V 2 bases, and 7 bases lay outside the gene matches. CDR1 MDHEN and CDR2 SYDVKM come from the germline V gene. The chain's CDR3 is CASSLMDRGRGQPQHF. The CDR3 DNA reads as TGTGCCAGCAGTTTAATGGACAGGGGGCGCGGCCAGCCCCAGCATTTT.

Here the CDR3 reads CSVRVLGGNTIYF. The CDR3 DNA follows: TGCAGCGTACGCGTCCTCGGGGGAAACACCATATATTTT. The rearrangement links TRBV29-1 to TRBJ1-3, with D hard to call. This CDR3 region has 13 residues. CDR1 and CDR2 from the germline V gene are SQVTM and ANQGSEA. The V and J ends lost 6 bases and 4 bases respectively, with 13 bases between them.

This chain joins TRBV11-1 and TRBJ1-1; D is unclear. Trimming took off 1 base at V and 2 bases at J, with 8 bases between the two ends. This CDR3 has 14 amino acids. In germline, CDR1 is SGHAT, CDR2 FQDESV (reference sequence). DNA for the CDR3: TGTGCCAGCAGCTTAGTGACGGGAAACACTGAAGCTTTCTTT. The encoded protein is CASSLVTGNTEAFF.

The V and J genes are TRBV4-3 and TRBJ2-2; TRBD1 agrees at 9 bases. Germline assignment: CDR1 LGHNA and CDR2 YSLEER. The ends lost 3 bases at V and 4 bases at J; junction bases unmatched: 3. This CDR3 is built from 15 residues. The CDR3 protein is CASSQETGGTGELFF. Written as DNA, the CDR3 is TGCGCCAGCAGCCAGGAGACAGGGGGCACCGGGGAGCTGTTTTTT.

The chain employs TRBV7-2 and TRBJ1-4, with a possible D match to TRBD1 (5 bases). V was shortened by 2 bases and J by 8 bases, with 6 bases between the two germline ends. This CDR3 region has 12 residues. The germline CDR1 and CDR2 sequences are SGHTA and FQGNSA. The CDR3 loop is CASSLWGEKLFF. The CDR3 nucleotides read TGTGCCAGCAGCTTATGGGGGGAAAAACTGTTTTTT. Together with reference TRBV7-2 and TRBJ1-4, the CDR3 gives the full variable domain: GAGVSQSPSNKVTEKGKDVELRCDPISGHTALYWYRQSLGQGLEFLIYFQGNSAPDKSGLPSDRFSAERTGGSVSTLTIQRTQQEDSAVYLCASSLWGEKLFFGSGTQLSVL.

The V gene is TRBV29-1, the J gene TRBJ1-1; tentatively, D is TRBD1 (6 bases). This CDR3 region has 14 residues. Trimming left V 4 bases short and J 4 bases short, with 16 bases between. Germline CDR1 is SQVTM and CDR2 is ANQGSEA. This CDR3 is CSVVSGGGGTEAFF. CDR3 coding DNA: TGCAGCGTTGTTTCGGGGGGAGGGGGCACTGAAGCTTTCTTT.

V usage is TRBV7-2 and J usage is TRBJ2-1; 7 bases map to TRBD2. Germline V gene lookup returns CDR1 SGHTA and CDR2 FQGNSA. J was trimmed by 2 bases and V by 1 base; bases with no gene match: 8. This CDR3 comprises 17 residues. The CDR3 DNA follows: TGTGCCAGCAGCTTAGGAAGAACTAGCGCTACCTACAATGAGCAGTTCTTC. It translates to CASSLGRTSATYNEQFF.

This clone occurred once. The gene calls are TRBV10-2 and TRBJ2-1, with 13 nucleotides matching TRBD2. CDR3 size: 15 residues. CDR1 WSHSY and CDR2 SAAADI come from the germline V gene. Trimming cost V 3 bases and J 8 bases; bases outside gene matches: 4. CDR3 amino acids: CASSDWTSGSYEQFF. DNA for the CDR3: TGCGCCAGCAGTGATTGGACTAGCGGGAGCTATGAGCAGTTCTTC.

This CDR3 reads CAWSVEDRLYNQPQHF. DNA of the CDR3: TGTGCCTGGAGTGTCGAAGACAGGCTTTACAATCAGCCCCAGCATTTT. The rearrangement links TRBV30 to TRBJ1-5, with D possibly being TRBD1 (6 bases). There are 16 residues in the CDR3. V shed 0 bases and J shed 3 bases, with 15 bases lying between them. Germline V gene sequence: CDR1 GTSNPN, CDR2 SVGIG (reference sequence).

This clone was counted a few times. The chain combines TRBV5-5 with TRBJ1-1; no clear D. V lost 2 bases and J 1 base, leaving 9 bases between the germline ends. The V gene's germline CDR1 is SGHKS and CDR2 YYEKEE (reference sequence). CDR3 length: 14 residues. The CDR3 DNA is TGTGCCAGCAGCTTTGGGCGGGCGAACACTGAAGCTTTCTTT. This codes for CASSFGRANTEAFF.

This chain uses TRBV6-5 with TRBJ2-2; D is unresolved. The CDR3 runs 15 residues. Germline V gene lookup returns CDR1 MNHEY and CDR2 SVGAGI. V was shortened by 2 bases and J by 2 bases, with 9 bases between the two germline ends. DNA of the CDR3: TGTGCCAGCAGTTACGTCGGCAGTAACACCGGGGAGCTGTTTTTT. Protein: CASSYVGSNTGELFF.

The chain employs TRBV28 and TRBJ2-5; unclear D gene. This CDR3 is 14 amino acids long. Germline V CDR1 and CDR2: MDHEN, SYDVKM. Deletions cut 7 bases from V and 1 base from J, with 13 bases between. The CDR3 bases are TGTGCCAGCAAAAACCGCCCCGTCCAAGAGACCCAGTACTTC. It yields the protein CASKNRPVQETQYF.

V and J are TRBV27 and TRBJ1-6; the D is unclear. From germline, CDR1 is MNHEY and CDR2 SMNVEV (reference sequence). The CDR3 contains 14 residues. V shed 2 bases and J shed 7 bases, with 9 bases lying between them. The CDR3, as DNA: TGTGCCAGCAGTTTAATAGAGCCCAATTCACCCCTCCACTTT. Its translation is CASSLIEPNSPLHF.

This chain connects TRBV27 to TRBJ2-7, with a weak D call TRBD1 (5 bases). Per the germline V gene, CDR1 is MNHEY and CDR2 is SMNVEV (reference sequence). CDR3 size: 13 residues. Trimming cost V 3 bases and J 2 bases, with 8 bases left between them. Here the CDR3 reads CASSFTGPYEQYF. Written as DNA, the CDR3 is TGTGCCAGCAGTTTCACAGGTCCCTACGAGCAGTACTTC.

Details on this clone: The same CDR3 can be traced to other DNA sequences in this sample. The rearrangement links TRBV7-2 to TRBJ2-7; unclear D gene. This CDR3 region has 13 residues. V lost 1 base and J lost 4, with 8 bases in between. From germline, CDR1 is SGHTA and CDR2 FQGNSA. This CDR3 reads CASSLEAEYEQYF. The CDR3 DNA reads TGTGCCAGCAGCTTAGAGGCGGAGTACGAGCAGTACTTC.

The chain recombines TRBV6-5 with TRBJ2-1; D is unresolved. Germline-derived CDR1 and CDR2 are MNHEY and SVGAGI. The CDR3 has 12 residues. V was shortened by 0 bases and J by 7 bases, with 4 bases between the two germline ends. As DNA, the CDR3 is TGTGCCAGCAGTTACTCCGGGAATGAGCAGTTCTTC. Protein product: CASSYSGNEQFF.

This clone was found once. The J gene is TRBJ1-4, the V gene TRBV27; 9 nucleotides agree with TRBD1. This CDR3 is built from 15 residues. Germline CDR1 MNHEY, CDR2 SMNVEV (reference sequence). Trimming took 5 bases from V and 8 from J; bases not matched to a gene: 9. CDR3 amino acids: CASSAPTGGREKLFF. The CDR3 DNA follows: TGTGCCAGCAGTGCCCCGACAGGGGGTAGGGAAAAACTGTTTTTT.

This clone was detected a few times. CDR3 nucleotides: TGTGCCAGCAGCTTGGGCGCAGGGTACTATGGCTACACCTTC. Protein: CASSLGAGYYGYTF. The V gene is TRBV7-9, the J gene TRBJ1-2; TRBD1 is a possible D gene (5 bases). Germline CDR1 is SEHNR and CDR2 is FQNEAQ (reference sequence). The V and J ends lost 3 bases and 3 bases respectively, with 11 bases between them. This CDR3 region has 14 residues.

This clone was detected a few times. V and J are TRBV14 and TRBJ1-1, with a weak D call TRBD1 (6 bases). V was trimmed by 0 bases and J by 1 base, leaving 18 bases between them. The CDR3 totals 18 residues. Germline V gene sequence: CDR1 SGHDN, CDR2 FVKESK. CDR3 in DNA: TGTGCCAGCAGCCAAGACCGGGGGGCGGGGCGGAGGAACACTGAAGCTTTCTTT. Translation: CASSQDRGAGRRNTEAFF.

The chain couples TRBV5-6 to TRBJ1-3, with 9 bases lining up with TRBD1. Germline CDR1 and CDR2: SGHDT and YYEEEE. This CDR3 is 16 amino acids long. The V segment lost 3 bases and the J segment 4 bases; nucleotides outside the gene matches: 8. The CDR3 protein is CASSYIQGARGNTIYF. CDR3 in DNA: TGTGCCAGCAGCTATATACAGGGGGCGCGGGGAAACACCATATATTTT. Filled out from reference TRBV5-6 and TRBJ1-3, the complete variable domain reads DAGVTQSPTHLIKTRGQQVTLRCSPKSGHDTVSWYQQALGQGPQFIFQYYEEEERQRGNFPDRFSGHQFPNYSSELNVNALLLGDSALYLCASSYIQGARGNTIYFGEGSWLTVV.

This clone appeared a single time. The chain is built from TRBV12-2 and TRBJ2-5; the listed D gene, TRBD2, was not tested against the DNA. TRBV12-2 is listed as a pseudogene. The CDR3 covers 16 residues. The CDR3 loop is CASRLGSGRLQETQYF. CDR3 sequence (DNA): TGTGCAAGTCGCTTAGGGAGCGGGAGGCTCCAAGAGACCCAGTACTTC.

The chain employs TRBV5-1 and TRBJ2-7; 9 bases align to TRBD1. V was clipped by 3 bases and J by 3 bases; unmatched bases: 10. CDR3 length: 16 residues. Germline assignment: CDR1 SGHRS and CDR2 YFSETQ. CDR3 in DNA: TGCGCCAGCAGCTGGAGACAATCGGGACAGGGCTACGAGCAGTACTTC. It encodes CASSWRQSGQGYEQYF.